The text below deals with one TCR beta chain. The sample originates from a study of blood T cell repertoires in COVID-19. Whole-study context: The cDNA or gDNA used as material had been derived from T cells, B-cell-depleted T cells, or PBMCs.

How the authors handled the data: Nucleated cell number was recorded as an estimate derived from reference gene primer amplification. Clones were sequenced by immunoSEQ multiplex PCR, and TCRdb holds only the in-frame ones, with some missing. V and J calls and clone size are as listed in that table; D and trimming were resolved from the DNA. The sample records roughly 62,000 clones, 80% to 95% being singletons. Sequencing was performed on peripheral blood. This TCR came from a human donor in a cohort sampled during active COVID-19.

The CDR3 here is CASSHPGLAGEQQFF. CDR3 sequence (DNA): TGTGCCAGCAGCCACCCGGGACTAGCGGGAGAGCAGCAGTTCTTC. This chain joins TRBV7-8 and TRBJ2-1; 14 bases are a match to TRBD2. V trimming: 5 bases; J trimming: 11 bases; junction bases outside the gene matches: 8. CDR1 and CDR2 (germline): SGHVS, FQNEAQ. This CDR3 region has 15 residues.